Presented here are 24 T cell receptor beta chains from one specimen sequenced in a study of T cells in Graves' hyperthyroidism and ophthalmopathy. Amplification yielded TCR beta CDR3 regions, with RNA transcripts as the source. HTBI primers drove first-round RT-PCR of the TCR CDR3. TCRdb itself ran the multiplex PCR reads through MiXCR, one entry per CDR3 protein. Of some 460,000 distinct CDR3 sequences detected, more than 15% appear once; the ten largest clones hold 11% to 15%. The sample consisted of blood. The receptor set was obtained from a woman younger than 30 with Graves' hyperthyroidism.

In its sample, this clonotype was seen a few times. V and J are TRBV19 and TRBJ1-5; tentatively, D is TRBD1 (5 bases). The length of the CDR3 is 14 residues. Between the trimmed V and J ends, which lost 7 bases and 5 bases, there was a span of 15 bases. The V gene's germline CDR1 is LNHDA and CDR2 SQIVND (reference sequence). CDR3 loop: CASKSRDSHQPQHF. The CDR3 DNA is TGTGCCAGTAAGTCCCGGGACTCACATCAGCCCCAGCATTTT.

This clonotype was detected ten times or more. This chain uses TRBV5-1 with TRBJ2-1; maybe TRBD2 (5 bases). Looked up from germline, CDR1 is SGHRS and CDR2 is YFSETQ. The CDR3 runs 12 residues. V gave up 2 bases and J gave up 7 bases, with 7 bases separating them. CDR3 sequence: CASSFTGNEQFF. The CDR3 bases are TGCGCCAGCAGCTTTACGGGGAATGAGCAGTTCTTC.

The CDR3 DNA follows: TGTGCCAGCAGTGGGGGAGGTTGGGGGGCGATAGGGAATGAGCAGTTCTTC. Translated, it gives CASSGGGWGAIGNEQFF. This sequence joins TRBV28 and TRBJ2-1, with D possibly being TRBD1 or TRBD2 (6 bases each). Per the germline V gene, CDR1 is MDHEN and CDR2 is SYDVKM. Trimming took 5 bases from V and 7 from J, leaving 24 bases between them. The CDR3 totals 17 residues.

This chain links TRBV7-2 with TRBJ2-7; D remains unclear. CDR3 size: 11 residues. Trimming removed 5 bases at V and 6 bases at J, with 8 bases between. Germline CDR1 SGHTA, CDR2 FQGNSA. CDR3 residues: CASSPDCEQYF. The CDR3 DNA sequence: TGTGCCAGCAGCCCTGACTGCGAGCAGTACTTC.

This clonotype was seen many times. This rearrangement joins TRBV9 to TRBJ2-3, with D unclear. The CDR3 runs to 14 residues. With 5 bases removed from V and 1 base from J, the gap between germline ends came to 11 bases. Germline V lookup: CDR1 SGDLS, CDR2 YYNGEE. The CDR3 nucleotides are TGTGCCAGCAGTGGGCAAGGTGGCACAGATACGCAGTATTTT. This sequence encodes CASSGQGGTDTQYF.

This clonotype has more than one count but fewer than ten. V usage is TRBV24-1 and J usage is TRBJ2-1; 11 bases are shared with TRBD1. This CDR3 region has 15 residues. Per germline, CDR1 KGHDR and CDR2 SFDVKD. Losses at the gene ends were 3 bases for V and 7 bases for J; bases not matched to a gene: 4. CDR3 in DNA: TGTGCCACCAGTGATGCGGACAGGGGGCATAATGAGCAGTTCTTC. This encodes CATSDADRGHNEQFF.

This clonotype was recorded many times. This chain connects TRBV12-3 or TRBV12-4 to TRBJ2-3, with TRBD2 matching 9 bases. The CDR3 is 16 residues long. V lost 3 bases and J lost 4; bases outside the gene matches: 8. CDR3 in amino acids: CASSFYRTSDADTQYF. DNA of the CDR3: TGTGCCAGCAGTTTTTACAGGACTAGCGACGCAGATACGCAGTATTTT.

The chain uses TRBV19 and TRBJ2-7, with 10 bases matching TRBD2. V dropped 6 bases and J dropped 5; count of bases not matched to a gene: 4. The germline CDR1 and CDR2 sequences are LNHDA and SQIVND (reference sequence). The CDR3 is 13 amino acids. For the CDR3, the DNA is TGTGCCAGTAGCCCCCTAGCGGGGGACGAGCAGTACTTC. This gives the protein CASSPLAGDEQYF.

The V gene is TRBV19, the J gene TRBJ1-6; D unclear. The CDR3 has 13 residues. Germline V gene data show CDR1 as LNHDA and CDR2 as SQIVND (reference sequence). With 5 bases removed from V and 15 bases from J, the gap between germline ends came to 17 bases. CDR3 protein: CASSQDGGELLHF. CDR3 in DNA: TGTGCCAGTAGTCAGGACGGTGGCGAGCTCCTCCACTTT.

The chain has TRBV5-6 and TRBJ2-5; perhaps TRBD1 as D (6 bases). This CDR3 region has 16 residues. Trimming cost V 0 bases and J 4 bases, with 16 bases left between them. In germline, CDR1 is SGHDT, CDR2 YYEEEE. The CDR3 sequence: CASSLVRVGARETQYF. CDR3 nucleotide sequence: TGTGCCAGCAGCTTGGTACGAGTGGGGGCCAGAGAGACCCAGTACTTC.

This chain uses TRBV5-5 with TRBJ1-2; 9 nucleotides agree with TRBD1. CDR3 length: 15 residues. The V segment lost 3 bases and the J segment 12 bases; nucleotides outside the gene matches: 15. CDR1 is SGHKS, CDR2 YYEKEE, per germline (reference sequence). Here the CDR3 DNA reads TGTGCCAGCAGCTCCTCCCTCGGGACAGGGCGTCTCGACACCTTC. It codes for CASSSSLGTGRLDTF.

The chain is built from TRBV7-9 and TRBJ1-4; 7 bases map to TRBD1. Germline lookup yields CDR1 SEHNR and CDR2 FQNEAQ (reference sequence). Trimming removed 5 bases from V and 1 base from J; junction bases left unmatched: 4. This CDR3 comprises 15 residues. CDR3 nucleotides: TGTGCCAGCAGCCCCTGGGACAGAACTAATGAAAAACTGTTTTTT. Translated, it gives CASSPWDRTNEKLFF. The full variable domain, with the rest looked up from reference TRBV7-9 and TRBJ1-4, is DTGVSQNPRHKITKRGQNVTFRCDPISEHNRLYWYRQTLGQGPEFLTYFQNEAQLEKSRLLSDRFSAERPKGSFSTLEIQRTEQGDSAMYLCASSPWDRTNEKLFFGSGTQLSVL.

In its sample, this clonotype was seen a few times. The rearrangement uses TRBV20-1 and TRBJ1-2; D perhaps matches TRBD1 (6 bases). The CDR3 consists of 14 residues. The V and J ends lost 2 bases and 8 bases respectively, with 18 bases between them. CDR1 and CDR2 from the germline V gene are DFQATT and SNEGSKA (reference sequence). DNA for the CDR3: TGCAGTGCTAGATCTCGGGGGCAGGTGGAGGGCTACACCTTC. As protein: CSARSRGQVEGYTF.

This clonotype came up many times. The J gene is TRBJ2-7, the V gene TRBV3-1; TRBD1 aligns across 8 bases. V shed 5 bases and J 1 base; nucleotides not matched to a gene: 7. The CDR3 runs to 15 residues. Germline loops: CDR1 LGHDT, CDR2 YNNKEL (reference sequence). CDR3 nucleotide sequence: TGTGCCAGCAGCTATTCAGGGGGCACATCCTACGAGCAGTACTTC. It codes for CASSYSGGTSYEQYF.

This clonotype was detected ten times or more. The chain combines TRBV10-3 with TRBJ1-5; no reliable D call. The germline V gene has CDR1 ENHRY and CDR2 SYGVKD. The V end was cut by 4 bases, the J end by 1 base, with 14 bases between. The CDR3 is 16 residues long. The CDR3 DNA is TGTGCCATCAGTGTCGGGAGTTTAGGGAGCAATCAGCCCCAGCATTTT. Translated, it gives CAISVGSLGSNQPQHF.

The J gene is TRBJ2-3, the V gene TRBV10-3; D perhaps matches TRBD2 (7 bases). The germline gives CDR1 ENHRY, CDR2 SYGVKD. V dropped 10 bases and J dropped 5 bases, with 16 bases sitting between them. CDR3 size: 13 residues. Written as DNA, the CDR3 is TGTGCCACCTCCGGCGGGGGCGGAGATACGCAGTATTTT. This encodes CATSGGGGDTQYF.

In this sample, this clonotype turned up many times. The CDR3 sequence: CASSTIAGGPIETQYF. CDR3 nucleotide sequence: TGTGCCAGCTCAACAATAGCGGGAGGGCCGATCGAGACCCAGTACTTC. The V gene is TRBV18, the J gene TRBJ2-5, with TRBD2 identical over 11 bases. CDR1 is KGHSH and CDR2 is LQKENI in the germline V gene. The CDR3 runs to 16 residues. With V trimmed by 5 bases and J by 5 bases, 10 bases remained unmatched. The entire variable domain, with the rest obtained from reference TRBV18 and TRBJ2-5, is as follows: NAGVMQNPRHLVRRRGQEARLRCSPMKGHSHVYWYRQLPEEGLKFMVYLQKENIIDESGMPKERFSAEFPKEGPSILRIQQVVRGDSAAYFCASSTIAGGPIETQYFGPGTRLLVL.

Many counts were recorded for this clonotype. The chain joins TRBV29-1 to TRBJ1-5; unclear D gene. This CDR3 contains 13 residues. Per germline, CDR1 SQVTM and CDR2 ANQGSEA. Trimming left V 4 bases short and J 3 bases short, with 10 bases between. CDR3 bases: TGCAGCGTTGGTCAGGCGGTCAATCAGCCCCAGCATTTT. Protein sequence: CSVGQAVNQPQHF.

This chain uses TRBV6-1 with TRBJ1-4; D possibly corresponds to TRBD1 (5 bases). The V gene's germline CDR1 is MNHNS and CDR2 SASEGT. This CDR3 region has 14 residues. Trimming took off 6 bases at V and 6 bases at J, with 14 bases between the two ends. Here the CDR3 reads CASRIGGTDEKLFF. CDR3 sequence (DNA): TGTGCCAGCAGAATCGGTGGGACCGATGAAAAACTGTTTTTT.

This clonotype was recorded many times. The rearrangement joins TRBV7-3 to TRBJ1-1, with 8 bases fitting TRBD1. Germline V gene sequence: CDR1 SGHTA, CDR2 FQGTGA. The V gene end was trimmed by 5 bases and the J gene end by 2 bases; junction bases not matched to a gene: 7. There are 15 residues in the CDR3. The CDR3 loop reads CASSPSGTGNTEAFF. CDR3 bases: TGTGCCAGCAGCCCTAGCGGGACAGGTAACACTGAAGCTTTCTTT.

In the case of this clonotype: A much larger clone differs by one base, so this may be a read error. The rearrangement joins TRBV27 to TRBJ1-5, with unresolved D. Germline-derived CDR1 and CDR2 are MNHEY and SMNVEV (reference sequence). The germline V and J ends were trimmed by 6 bases and 2 bases, with 5 bases remaining between them. The CDR3 extends over 12 amino acids. The CDR3 nucleotides are TGTGCCAGCAGACTGGGCAATCAGCCCCAGCATTTT. Translating gives CASRLGNQPQHF.

This clonotype was seen only a few times. The chain links TRBV24-1 to TRBJ2-2; 7 positions agree with TRBD1. V trimming: 6 bases; J trimming: 5 bases; junction bases outside the gene matches: 5. Germline CDR1 reads KGHDR; CDR2 reads SFDVKD. This CDR3 is built from 14 residues. CDR3 residues: CATSPTGFTGELFF. The CDR3 DNA sequence: TGTGCCACCAGTCCGACAGGGTTTACCGGGGAGCTGTTTTTT.

This clonotype was recorded at least ten times. The chain uses TRBV28 and TRBJ2-5, with 8 positions matching TRBD2. This CDR3 is built from 17 residues. J gave up 1 base and V 3 bases, and 10 bases lay outside the gene matches. Per the germline V gene, CDR1 is MDHEN and CDR2 is SYDVKM. CDR3 amino acids: CASSFHPKTSAQETQYF. DNA of the CDR3: TGTGCCAGCAGTTTCCACCCTAAGACTAGCGCCCAAGAGACCCAGTACTTC.

This clonotype occurred many times. This rearrangement joins TRBV6-1 to TRBJ2-7, with a tentative D call TRBD2 (6 bases). CDR3 length: 14 residues. V was clipped by 8 bases and J by 3 bases, with 17 bases between them. Per the germline V gene, CDR1 is MNHNS and CDR2 is SASEGT. CDR3 coding DNA: TGTGCCAGCGGTCAAGGGACTGACTACTACGAGCAGTACTTC. This translates into CASGQGTDYYEQYF.